What follows is one T cell receptor (beta chain) and its context. Its antigen remains unknown. This entry belongs to a study of Ad26.COV2.S vaccination and SARS-CoV-2 variants. Study-wide findings and caveats: People given the vaccine had a wider spike-specific TCR breadth than placebo recipients did.

Treatment denoted: 19 received Ad26.COV2.S at low or high dose, single or two shots; a few received placebo; per-sample allocation not given. All samples were drawn on day 63, counting from the first vaccine or placebo injection. Clones were read by immunoSEQ multiplex PCR, and TCRdb kept only the in-frame ones, dropping some. The table has 400,000 to 500,000 clones, 88% seen once. Germline V CDR1 and CDR2: MGHRA, YSYEKL. V lost 4 bases and J lost 2, with 15 bases in between. This CDR3 region has 15 residues. The chain recombines TRBV4-1 with TRBJ2-7; D call uncertain. Sample: peripheral blood, taken in a trial of Ad26.COV2.S vaccine versus placebo. This sequence originates from a person between 18 and 65 years old who received the Ad26.COV2.S COVID-19 vaccine or a placebo. CDR3 region: CASSLGWAGAYEQYF. In DNA, the CDR3 is TGCGCCAGCAGCCTTGGTTGGGCCGGAGCCTACGAGCAGTACTTC.